These T cell receptor beta chains were read from a single sample in a study of Graves' ophthalmopathy and Graves' hyperthyroidism. From the multiplex PCR reads, TCRdb called clonotypes with MiXCR, one entry per CDR3 protein. The sample consists of tens of thousands of distinct CDR3 sequences, approximately 52% of them appearing once. The material sequenced was peripheral blood. The source is an adult man with Graves' ophthalmopathy. Each CDR3 is given with its conserved first and last residue. A D gene is named only where the DNA matches it firmly. Size tells how often a clone was seen (once, few, many) or the class of an expanded clone, and some rows leave it out.

D gene: -
J gene: TRBJ2-7
V gene: TRBV5-5
clone size: many
CDR3 length: 15
CDR3 protein: CASSLGDRSSYEQYF
CDR3 DNA: TGTGCCAGCAGCTTGGGTGACAGGAGCTCCTACGAGCAGTACTTC

D gene: TRBD1
J gene: TRBJ1-5
V gene: TRBV9
clone size: -
CDR3 length: 14
CDR3 protein: CASSVVDRGQPQHF
CDR3 DNA: TGTGCCAGCAGCGTAGTGGACAGGGGACAGCCCCAGCATTTT

D gene: TRBD1
J gene: TRBJ2-2
V gene: TRBV6-2/TRBV6-3
clone size: -
CDR3 length: 15
CDR3 protein: CASSSGQGAVGELFF
CDR3 DNA: TGTGCCAGCAGTTCTGGACAGGGGGCGGTCGGGGAGCTGTTTTTT

D gene: TRBD2
J gene: TRBJ2-1
V gene: TRBV10-3
clone size: once
CDR3 length: 16
CDR3 protein: CAISVQTSGGLNEQFF
CDR3 DNA: TGTGCCATCAGTGTCCAGACTAGCGGAGGACTAAATGAACAGTTCTTC

D gene: -
J gene: TRBJ1-4
V gene: TRBV2
clone size: -
CDR3 length: 14
CDR3 protein: CASSEGAANEKLFF
CDR3 DNA: TGTGCCAGCAGTGAGGGGGCGGCTAATGAAAAACTGTTTTTT

D gene: TRBD1
J gene: TRBJ2-1
V gene: TRBV5-1
clone size: -
CDR3 length: 14
CDR3 protein: CASSLSFRGTYQFF
CDR3 DNA: TGCGCCAGCAGCTTAAGTTTCAGGGGGACCTACCAGTTCTTC

D gene: -
J gene: TRBJ2-3
V gene: TRBV15
clone size: -
CDR3 length: 13
CDR3 protein: CATSSLESDSLYF
CDR3 DNA: TGTGCCACCAGCAGCCTAGAGTCCGACTCTCTGTATTTT

D gene: TRBD1
J gene: TRBJ1-2
V gene: TRBV18
clone size: few
CDR3 length: 13
CDR3 protein: CASSKQGDYGYTF
CDR3 DNA: TGTGCCAGCTCTAAACAGGGGGACTATGGCTACACCTTC

D gene: TRBD1
J gene: TRBJ1-6
V gene: TRBV30
clone size: few
CDR3 length: 16
CDR3 protein: CAWSPNRGDGVSPLHF
CDR3 DNA: TGTGCCTGGAGCCCCAACAGGGGGGATGGGGTTTCACCCCTCCACTTT

D gene: -
J gene: TRBJ2-5
V gene: TRBV7-2
clone size: -
CDR3 length: 15
CDR3 protein: CASSYTSADQETQYF
CDR3 DNA: TGTGCCAGCAGCTACACTTCAGCGGACCAAGAGACCCAGTACTTC

D gene: -
J gene: TRBJ2-5
V gene: TRBV3-1
clone size: many
CDR3 length: 15
CDR3 protein: CASSQDSGEQETQYF
CDR3 DNA: TGTGCCAGCAGCCAAGACTCGGGGGAGCAAGAGACCCAGTACTTC

D gene: -
J gene: TRBJ2-3
V gene: TRBV20-1
clone size: -
CDR3 length: 15
CDR3 protein: CSARSLGFRRDTQYF
CDR3 DNA: TGCAGTGCTAGATCCTTGGGTTTTAGGCGAGATACGCAGTATTTT

D gene: TRBD1
J gene: TRBJ2-7
V gene: TRBV7-8
clone size: -
CDR3 length: 14
CDR3 protein: CASSLRDRGHEQYF
CDR3 DNA: TGTGCCAGCAGCTTACGGGACAGGGGCCACGAGCAGTACTTC

D gene: TRBD1
J gene: TRBJ2-6
V gene: TRBV20-1
clone size: -
CDR3 length: 15
CDR3 protein: CSARDPTGGTNVLTF
CDR3 DNA: TGCAGTGCTAGAGATCCAACAGGGGGCACCAACGTCCTGACTTTC

D gene: -
J gene: TRBJ2-7
V gene: TRBV9
clone size: -
CDR3 length: 12
CDR3 protein: CASSPSEYEQYF
CDR3 DNA: TGTGCCAGCAGCCCCTCAGAATACGAGCAGTACTTC

D gene: -
J gene: TRBJ2-5
V gene: TRBV4-1
clone size: -
CDR3 length: 12
CDR3 protein: CASSRDTETQYF
CDR3 DNA: TGCGCCAGCAGCCGAGATACGGAGACCCAGTACTTC

D gene: -
J gene: TRBJ1-6
V gene: TRBV20-1
clone size: few
CDR3 length: 13
CDR3 protein: CSANQGGDSPLHF
CDR3 DNA: TGCAGTGCAAATCAGGGTGGCGATTCACCCCTCCACTTT

D gene: -
J gene: TRBJ1-1
V gene: TRBV11-2
clone size: many
CDR3 length: 12
CDR3 protein: CASSAEGTEAFF
CDR3 DNA: TGTGCCAGCAGTGCCGAAGGCACTGAAGCTTTCTTT

D gene: -
J gene: TRBJ1-5
V gene: TRBV13
clone size: many
CDR3 length: 13
CDR3 protein: CASSLGRVKPQHF
CDR3 DNA: TGTGCCAGCAGCTTAGGTAGAGTGAAGCCCCAGCATTTT

D gene: -
J gene: TRBJ1-6
V gene: TRBV10-3
clone size: -
CDR3 length: 12
CDR3 protein: CASRGGNSPLHF
CDR3 DNA: TGTGCCTCCAGGGGAGGTAATTCACCCCTCCACTTT

D gene: -
J gene: TRBJ1-6
V gene: TRBV15
clone size: medium-sized
CDR3 length: 16
CDR3 protein: CATSRVPQELNSPLHF
CDR3 DNA: TGTGCCACCAGCAGAGTACCCCAGGAACTTAATTCACCCCTCCACTTT

D gene: -
J gene: TRBJ1-1
V gene: TRBV7-3
clone size: -
CDR3 length: 15
CDR3 protein: CARRSTCQMNTEAFF
CDR3 DNA: TGTGCCCGTAGGTCGACTTGTCAGATGAACACTGAAGCTTTCTTT

D gene: -
J gene: TRBJ2-2
V gene: TRBV2
clone size: few
CDR3 length: 16
CDR3 protein: CASSEASGVNTGELFF
CDR3 DNA: TGTGCCAGCAGCGAGGCCAGCGGAGTGAACACCGGGGAGCTGTTTTTT

D gene: TRBD2
J gene: TRBJ2-7
V gene: TRBV7-9
clone size: -
CDR3 length: 16
CDR3 protein: CASSLGAAGGSYEQYF
CDR3 DNA: TGTGCCAGCAGCTTAGGGGCGGCGGGAGGATCCTACGAGCAGTACTTC

D gene: -
J gene: TRBJ2-6
V gene: TRBV5-1
clone size: -
CDR3 length: 11
CDR3 protein: CASSLANVLTF
CDR3 DNA: TGCGCCAGCAGCTTGGCCAACGTCCTGACTTTC

D gene: -
J gene: TRBJ1-4
V gene: TRBV11-1
clone size: -
CDR3 length: 17
CDR3 protein: CASTLRHSSRTNEKLFF
CDR3 DNA: TGTGCCAGTACTCTTAGGCATTCGTCCAGGACTAATGAAAAACTGTTTTTT

D gene: -
J gene: TRBJ2-3
V gene: TRBV30
clone size: -
CDR3 length: 11
CDR3 protein: CAEGTADTQYF
CDR3 DNA: TGTGCCGAAGGAACAGCAGATACGCAGTATTTT

D gene: -
J gene: TRBJ2-7
V gene: TRBV5-1
clone size: -
CDR3 length: 12
CDR3 protein: CASSDGQCEQYF
CDR3 DNA: TGCGCCAGCAGCGATGGACAATGCGAGCAGTACTTC

D gene: -
J gene: TRBJ2-4
V gene: TRBV20-1
clone size: -
CDR3 length: 14
CDR3 protein: CSASGARMAGIQYF
CDR3 DNA: TGCAGTGCTAGTGGGGCAAGGATGGCCGGAATTCAGTACTTC

D gene: TRBD1
J gene: TRBJ2-2
V gene: TRBV24-1
clone size: few
CDR3 length: 16
CDR3 protein: CATSDFPRGHTGELFF
CDR3 DNA: TGTGCCACCAGTGATTTCCCCAGGGGGCACACCGGGGAGCTGTTTTTT

D gene: -
J gene: TRBJ2-7
V gene: TRBV15
clone size: -
CDR3 length: 13
CDR3 protein: CATSSRGSYEQYF
CDR3 DNA: TGTGCCACCAGTTCCAGGGGATCCTACGAGCAGTACTTC

D gene: -
J gene: TRBJ1-5
V gene: TRBV6-5
clone size: many
CDR3 length: 15
CDR3 protein: CASSKTSNGRQPQHF
CDR3 DNA: TGTGCCAGCAGTAAAACCTCTAACGGGAGACAGCCCCAGCATTTT

D gene: -
J gene: TRBJ1-1
V gene: TRBV20-1
clone size: -
CDR3 length: 14
CDR3 protein: CSARDTGGRTEAFF
CDR3 DNA: TGCAGTGCTAGAGATACCGGTGGAAGGACTGAAGCTTTCTTT

D gene: -
J gene: TRBJ2-7
V gene: TRBV6-5
clone size: many
CDR3 length: 18
CDR3 protein: CASRISPGLGYSSYEQYF
CDR3 DNA: TGTGCCAGCAGAATTTCCCCGGGATTGGGCTATAGCTCCTACGAGCAGTACTTC

D gene: TRBD1
J gene: TRBJ1-5
V gene: TRBV20-1
clone size: many
CDR3 length: 14
CDR3 protein: CSAMGTGFNQPQHF
CDR3 DNA: TGCAGTGCCATGGGGACAGGCTTCAATCAGCCCCAGCATTTT

D gene: TRBD2
J gene: TRBJ2-2
V gene: TRBV7-8
clone size: -
CDR3 length: 15
CDR3 protein: CASSLLAGATGELFF
CDR3 DNA: TGTGCCAGCAGCTTACTAGCGGGAGCTACCGGGGAGCTGTTTTTT